A single sample gave rise to the 21 T cell receptor beta chains below, sequenced in a study of identical twins. MiXCR, run by TCRdb on the 5' RACE reads, gives a single entry per CDR3 protein. The sample consists of some 790,000 distinct CDR3 sequences, around a sixth of them appearing once. This sample also appeared in a second study, on T cells expressing NK-cell markers.

The material sequenced was PBMCs. These receptors all stem from a woman aged 18 to 35 in good health.

The chain couples TRBV24-1 to TRBJ2-2; D is ambiguous. V was pared by 4 bases and J by 3 bases, with 11 bases between. This CDR3 comprises 15 residues. The germline gives CDR1 KGHDR, CDR2 SFDVKD. The CDR3 region is CATSDSRRDTGELFF. The DNA of the CDR3 is TGTGCCACCAGTGACTCCCGACGAGACACCGGGGAGCTGTTTTTT.

The CDR3 here is CSARRGPHANTGELFF. DNA of the CDR3: TGCAGTGCTAGGCGGGGACCTCACGCGAACACCGGGGAGCTGTTTTTT. This chain joins TRBV20-1 and TRBJ2-2; TRBD2 might be the D (6 bases). This CDR3 has 16 amino acids. V dropped 3 bases and J dropped 0 bases, with 14 bases sitting between them. Germline V gene sequence: CDR1 DFQATT, CDR2 SNEGSKA (reference sequence).

The chain has TRBV15 and TRBJ2-3; TRBD2 matches at 7 bases. Germline CDR1 LNHNV, CDR2 YYDKDF (reference sequence). The CDR3 spans 16 residues. V lost 1 base, J lost 1 base, and 5 bases stayed unmatched. The CDR3 loop is CATSRGASGGTDTQYF. The CDR3 nucleotides are TGTGCCACCAGCAGAGGTGCTAGCGGTGGCACAGATACGCAGTATTTT.

This clonotype has only a few counts. The rearrangement uses TRBV7-2 and TRBJ2-7; a possible D gene is TRBD1 (5 bases). V shed 0 bases and J shed 2 bases, with 11 bases lying between them. The CDR3 consists of 15 residues. Germline CDR1 is SGHTA and CDR2 is FQGNSA. This chain's CDR3 is CASSLAVTETYEQYF. CDR3 DNA sequence: TGTGCCAGCAGCTTAGCGGTGACAGAGACCTACGAGCAGTACTTC. The full variable domain, its missing parts supplied by reference TRBV7-2 and TRBJ2-7, is GAGVSQSPSNKVTEKGKDVELRCDPISGHTALYWYRQSLGQGLEFLIYFQGNSAPDKSGLPSDRFSAERTGGSVSTLTIQRTQQEDSAVYLCASSLAVTETYEQYFGPGTRLTVT.

This clonotype was counted ten times or more. The V and J genes are TRBV12-3 or TRBV12-4 and TRBJ1-2; 10 bases match TRBD1. Trimming removed 6 bases from V and 5 bases from J; junction bases left unmatched: 3. There are 13 residues in the CDR3. The CDR3 reads CASSRDRGYGYTF. CDR3 nucleotide sequence: TGTGCCAGCAGCCGGGACAGGGGATATGGCTACACCTTC.

Only a few counts were recorded for this clonotype. The chain couples TRBV5-1 to TRBJ1-1; 7 positions agree with TRBD1. Germline lookup yields CDR1 SGHRS and CDR2 YFSETQ. The CDR3 totals 15 residues. Trimming at V came to 3 bases and at J to 0 bases, leaving 5 bases not matched to a gene. The CDR3 DNA sequence: TGCGCCAGCAGCTCGACCGGGACAGTGAACACTGAAGCTTTCTTT. This translates into CASSSTGTVNTEAFF.

This chain links TRBV6-1 with TRBJ2-2; weak D call: TRBD1 (5 bases). Germline CDR1 reads MNHNS; CDR2 reads SASEGT. Trimming took off 7 bases at V and 8 bases at J, with 20 bases between the two ends. The CDR3 spans 15 residues. The CDR3 nucleotides read TGTGCCAGCATAAGTCCCGACACTCCAGGGGGGGAGCTGTTTTTT. This sequence encodes CASISPDTPGGELFF.

This clonotype was recorded a few times. This chain uses TRBV29-1 with TRBJ2-1; D not certain. CDR3 length: 14 residues. Germline V gene data show CDR1 as SQVTM and CDR2 as ANQGSEA. Trimming left V 7 bases short and J 0 bases short, with 13 bases between. The CDR3 sequence is CSAAAMSSYNEQFF. The CDR3 nucleotides are TGCAGCGCTGCCGCCATGAGCTCCTACAATGAGCAGTTCTTC.

V usage is TRBV5-6 and J usage is TRBJ2-1, with D possibly matching TRBD1 (6 bases). Germline CDR1 is SGHDT and CDR2 is YYEEEE. This CDR3 has 17 residues. Trimming removed 1 base at V and 3 bases at J, with 17 bases between. CDR3 coding DNA: TGTGCCAGCAGCTTGAATATAGGCAGGGGCCACTACAATGAGCAGTTCTTC. It specifies CASSLNIGRGHYNEQFF.

The chain employs TRBV6-1 and TRBJ2-3; TRBD1 agrees at 10 bases. Per the germline V gene, CDR1 is MNHNS and CDR2 is SASEGT. Losses at the gene ends were 8 bases for V and 4 bases for J; bases not matched to a gene: 6. The CDR3 runs to 14 residues. The CDR3 DNA is TGTGCCAGCGAGGGGACAGGGGAGCCAGATACGCAGTATTTT. It specifies CASEGTGEPDTQYF.

The sample holds a few counts of this clonotype. The V gene is TRBV6-2 or TRBV6-3, the J gene TRBJ2-1, with D possibly TRBD2 on 5 matching bases. The V end was cut by 0 bases, the J end by 0 bases, with 9 bases between. Looked up from germline, CDR1 is MNHEY and CDR2 is SVGEGT. The CDR3 covers 16 residues. The DNA of the CDR3 is TGTGCCAGCAGTTACTCGACGGACTTCTCCTACAATGAGCAGTTCTTC. Translation gives CASSYSTDFSYNEQFF.

This chain's CDR3 is CASGWSQGKETQYF. In DNA form, the CDR3 reads TGTGCCTCGGGTTGGTCTCAGGGGAAAGAGACCCAGTACTTC. The chain couples TRBV10-3 to TRBJ2-5, with D perhaps TRBD1 (6 bases). V shed 11 bases and J shed 3 bases, with 19 bases lying between them. The length of the CDR3 is 14 residues. Per the germline V gene, CDR1 is ENHRY and CDR2 is SYGVKD.

The chain couples TRBV6-2 or TRBV6-3 to TRBJ2-7, with 7 bases fitting TRBD2. The CDR3 is made up of 14 amino acids. V shed 6 bases and J 7 bases; nucleotides not matched to a gene: 12. CDR1 and CDR2 from the germline V gene are MNHEY and SVGEGT. DNA for the CDR3: TGTGCCAGCAGGACCAGCGGGGTACTAGGGGAGCAGTACTTC. Its translation: CASRTSGVLGEQYF.

This clonotype occurred a few times. The V call is TRBV5-8, the J call TRBJ2-1; TRBD1 is a possible D gene (5 bases). The CDR3 totals 14 residues. Looked up from germline, CDR1 is SGHTS and CDR2 is YDEGEE. V lost 0 bases, J lost 5 bases, and 9 bases lay in between. The CDR3: CASSLGVTDNEQFF. The CDR3 DNA is TGTGCCAGCAGCTTGGGGGTGACAGACAATGAGCAGTTCTTC.

This clonotype has a count of ten or more. The rearrangement links TRBV12-3 or TRBV12-4 to TRBJ1-5; no firm D call. Trimming removed 3 bases at V and 0 bases at J, with 3 bases between. This CDR3 comprises 13 residues. This CDR3 is CASSLSSNQPQHF. DNA of the CDR3: TGTGCCAGCAGTTTGTCTAGCAATCAGCCCCAGCATTTT.

In this sample, this clonotype turned up a few times. This chain links TRBV11-1 with TRBJ2-1; 13 nucleotides agree with TRBD2. The J segment lost 4 bases and the V segment lost 3 bases, leaving 12 bases of the junction unmatched. This CDR3 spans 19 amino acids. The germline V gene encodes CDR1 SGHAT and CDR2 FQDESV (reference sequence). CDR3 DNA sequence: TGTGCCAGCAGCTTCGAAACTAGCGGGAGGGCCGGGAGTTACAATGAGCAGTTCTTC. Its protein is CASSFETSGRAGSYNEQFF.

This chain joins TRBV6-1 and TRBJ2-7, with D possibly TRBD1 on 6 matching bases. V was cut by 6 bases and J by 8 bases, with 29 bases left in between. CDR3 length: 17 residues. The germline V gene has CDR1 MNHNS and CDR2 SASEGT. The CDR3 sequence: CASSPLYVVNTDSKQYF. The CDR3 nucleotides read TGTGCCAGCAGCCCCCTCTATGTGGTGAACACGGACAGCAAGCAGTACTTC.

The chain uses TRBV6-1 and TRBJ2-2; D not certain. V lost 6 bases and J lost 6, with 11 bases in between. Germline lookup yields CDR1 MNHNS and CDR2 SASEGT. The CDR3 totals 13 residues. The chain's CDR3 is CASRDLGPGELFF. The CDR3 DNA sequence: TGTGCCAGCAGGGACCTCGGCCCCGGGGAGCTGTTTTTT.

V and J are TRBV5-1 and TRBJ1-3, with unresolved D. In germline, CDR1 is SGHRS, CDR2 YFSETQ. The CDR3 extends over 13 amino acids. V dropped 0 bases and J dropped 4 bases, with 5 bases sitting between them. The CDR3 sequence: CASSLAEGNTIYF. CDR3 sequence (DNA): TGCGCCAGCAGCTTGGCCGAGGGAAACACCATATATTTT. Full variable domain (rest looked up from reference TRBV5-1 and TRBJ1-3): KAGVTQTPRYLIKTRGQQVTLSCSPISGHRSVSWYQQTPGQGLQFLFEYFSETQRNKGNFPGRFSGRQFSNSRSEMNVSTLELGDSALYLCASSLAEGNTIYFGEGSWLTVV.

This clonotype was recorded a few times. The chain employs TRBV5-1 and TRBJ2-3; D may match TRBD1 or TRBD2 (5 bases each). This CDR3 has 14 residues. CDR1 and CDR2 from the germline V gene are SGHRS and YFSETQ. Trimming took 0 bases from V and 2 from J, leaving 7 bases between them. The CDR3 nucleotides are TGCGCCAGCAGCTTGGAGGGACCCACAGATACGCAGTATTTT. It specifies CASSLEGPTDTQYF.

The chain recombines TRBV20-1 with TRBJ1-3, with D tentatively TRBD1 (6 bases). Germline V gene lookup returns CDR1 DFQATT and CDR2 SNEGSKA (reference sequence). The CDR3 extends over 12 amino acids. Trimming removed 8 bases at V and 6 bases at J, with 14 bases between. CDR3 sequence reads: CSLRGRENTIYF. As DNA, the CDR3 is TGCAGTCTGCGGGGGCGCGAAAACACCATATATTTT.